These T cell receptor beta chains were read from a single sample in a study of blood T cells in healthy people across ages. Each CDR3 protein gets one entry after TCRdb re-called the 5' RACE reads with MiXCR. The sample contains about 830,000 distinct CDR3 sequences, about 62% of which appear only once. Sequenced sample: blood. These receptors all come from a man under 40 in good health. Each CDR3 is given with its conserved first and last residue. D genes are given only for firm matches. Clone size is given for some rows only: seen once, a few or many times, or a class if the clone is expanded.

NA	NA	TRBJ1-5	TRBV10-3	TGTGCCACCCGCCAGGCGTCGCCTCAGCCCCAGCATTTT	CATRQASPQPQHF
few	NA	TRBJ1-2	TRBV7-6	TGTGCCAGCAGCTCCCCCTTGTTGAGGGGTGGCTACACCTTC	CASSSPLLRGGYTF
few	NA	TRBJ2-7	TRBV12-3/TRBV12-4	TGTGCCAGCAGCCCCGGGACCGCTATTAGTTACGAGCAGTACTTC	CASSPGTAISYEQYF
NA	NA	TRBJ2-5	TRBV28	TGTGCCAGCAGTTTTATGGGGGATCAGGAGACCCAGTACTTC	CASSFMGDQETQYF
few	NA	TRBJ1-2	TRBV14	TGTGCCAGCAGCTCCCTAAGCCCAGGGGCCGGCTACACCTTC	CASSSLSPGAGYTF
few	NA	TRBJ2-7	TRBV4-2	TGTGCCAGCAGCCAAGTTTCCGCCGGGACAAATTACGAGCAGTACTTC	CASSQVSAGTNYEQYF
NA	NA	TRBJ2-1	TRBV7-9	TGTGCCAGCAGCTCAGGGCCCCCTCGGGCCAATGAGCAGTTCTTC	CASSSGPPRANEQFF
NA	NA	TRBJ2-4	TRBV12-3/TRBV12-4	TGTGCCAGCAGTCTGACTCCTGGGGCCAAAAACATTCAGTACTTC	CASSLTPGAKNIQYF
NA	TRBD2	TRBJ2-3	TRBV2	TGTGCCAGCAGCGCCGAGACTAGCGGGGGTAGAGATACGCAGTATTTT	CASSAETSGGRDTQYF
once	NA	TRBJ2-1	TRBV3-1	TGTGCCAGCAGCCAAGATGACAAATTTGGTTGGGGAAGCTCCTACAATGAGCAGTTCTTC	CASSQDDKFGWGSSYNEQFF
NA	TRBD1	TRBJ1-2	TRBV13	TGTGCCAGCAGCTCATCAAGGGACAGGGGGCGCAGCTATGGCTACACCTTC	CASSSSRDRGRSYGYTF
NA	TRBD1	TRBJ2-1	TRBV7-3	TGTGCCAGCAGCTTCGGACAGGGGGCATTGAATGAGCAGTTCTTC	CASSFGQGALNEQFF
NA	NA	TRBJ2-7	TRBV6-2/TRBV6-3	TGTGCCAGCAGTCGACAGGTCCCCTACGAGCAGTACTTC	CASSRQVPYEQYF
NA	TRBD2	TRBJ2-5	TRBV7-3	TGTGCCAGCAGCCCCCTCTTAGCGGGGGAATCAGAGACCCAGTACTTC	CASSPLLAGESETQYF
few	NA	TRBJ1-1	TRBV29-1	TGCAGCGTTGATACAGGGAACAGGGCCACTGAAGCTTTCTTT	CSVDTGNRATEAFF
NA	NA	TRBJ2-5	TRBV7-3	TGTGCCAGCAGCTTCCTCCGGGGGCTGAGGGAGACCCAGTACTTC	CASSFLRGLRETQYF
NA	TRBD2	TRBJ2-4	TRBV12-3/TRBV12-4	TGTGTCAGCACTAAGATTCGAGCGGGGATAGCCAAAAACATTCAGTACTTC	CVSTKIRAGIAKNIQYF
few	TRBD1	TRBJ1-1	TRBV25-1	TGTGCCAGCAGTGGACACAGGGGGGAAAGTGCCGCTTTCTTT	CASSGHRGESAAFF
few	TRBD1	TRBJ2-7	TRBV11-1	TGTGCCAGCAGCTCACCGGGACAGGGAGGCTCCTACGAGCAGTACTTC	CASSSPGQGGSYEQYF
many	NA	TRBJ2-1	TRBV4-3	TGTGCCAGCAGCCAAGATGGATACAATGAGCAGTTCTTC	CASSQDGYNEQFF
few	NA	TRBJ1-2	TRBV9	TGTGCCAGCAGCGTAGGCTCAGGGGACACAGGCTACACCTTC	CASSVGSGDTGYTF
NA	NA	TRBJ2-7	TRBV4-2	TGTGCCAGCAGCCAACCAATCCCCAACGAGCAGTACTTC	CASSQPIPNEQYF
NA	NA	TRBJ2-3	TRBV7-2	TGTGCCAGCAGCGGTTCATGGAATACGCAGTATTTT	CASSGSWNTQYF
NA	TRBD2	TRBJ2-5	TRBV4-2	TGTGCCAGCAGCCAAGAGGCTAGCGGGAGTGTGGGAGAGACCCAGTACTTC	CASSQEASGSVGETQYF
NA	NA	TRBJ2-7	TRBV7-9	TGTGCCAGCAGCGCACCCGGGACAACAAACGAGCAGTACTTC	CASSAPGTTNEQYF
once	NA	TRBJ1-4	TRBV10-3	TGTGCCATCAGTGCGGCGGACAGCCTTAATGAAAAACTGTTTTTT	CAISAADSLNEKLFF
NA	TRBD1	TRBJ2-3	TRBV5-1	TGCGCCAGCAGCTTGGAGACAGGGCTCACAGATACGCAGTATTTT	CASSLETGLTDTQYF
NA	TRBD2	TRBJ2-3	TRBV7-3	TGTGCCAGCAGCGCCATACTAGCGGGGGCCGGAGATACGCAGTATTTT	CASSAILAGAGDTQYF
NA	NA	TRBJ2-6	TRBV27	TGTGCCAGCAGTAAAGCAGGGAGTGGGGCCAACGTCCTGACTTTC	CASSKAGSGANVLTF
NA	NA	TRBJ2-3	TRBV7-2	TGTGCCAGCAGCCGATACGCAGATACGCAGTATTTT	CASSRYADTQYF
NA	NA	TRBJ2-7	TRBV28	TGTGCCACCCCGTGGAACTACGAGCAGTACTTC	CATPWNYEQYF
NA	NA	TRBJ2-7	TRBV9	TGTGCCAGCAGCGTAGTCCCGGGGGACGAGCAGTACTTC	CASSVVPGDEQYF
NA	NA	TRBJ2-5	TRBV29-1	TGCAGCGTTCTTACTAGCTTGGGTGAGCAGTACTTC	CSVLTSLGEQYF
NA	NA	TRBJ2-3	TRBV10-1	TGCGCCAGCAGCGAACCCGGGGCAGATACGCAGTATTTT	CASSEPGADTQYF
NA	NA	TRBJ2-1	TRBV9	TGTGCCAGCAGCGTAGAGGGTAGACTGCAGTTCTTC	CASSVEGRLQFF
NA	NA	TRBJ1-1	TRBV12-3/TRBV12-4	TGTGCCAGCAGTCAGGGGAGCACTGAAGCTTTCTTT	CASSQGSTEAFF
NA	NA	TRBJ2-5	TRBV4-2	TGTGCCAGCAGCCAGGGGGGGCCGGTCTCAGAGACCCAGTACTTC	CASSQGGPVSETQYF
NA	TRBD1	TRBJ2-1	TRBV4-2	TGTGCCAGCAGCTATCAGACAGGGGGAGCAGGCGATGAGCAGTTCTTC	CASSYQTGGAGDEQFF
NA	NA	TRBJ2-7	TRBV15	TGTGCCACCAGCCCGCTGCGAGGGGACTACGAGCAGTACTTC	CATSPLRGDYEQYF
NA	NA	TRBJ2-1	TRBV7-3	TGTGCCAGCAGCTTAGGGATGGCATTGGATGAGCAGTTCTTC	CASSLGMALDEQFF
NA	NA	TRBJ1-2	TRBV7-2	TGTGCCAGCAGCTTCCCCGGGGAAAGGGGCTACACCTTC	CASSFPGERGYTF
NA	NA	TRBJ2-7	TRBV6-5	TGTGCCAGCAGTCCACAGCTCCCGAGCTCCTACGAGCAGTACTTC	CASSPQLPSSYEQYF
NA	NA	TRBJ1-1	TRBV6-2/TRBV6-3	TGTGCCAGCAGCCGGGGTGGGGGAGTGGACACTGAAGCTTTCTTT	CASSRGGGVDTEAFF
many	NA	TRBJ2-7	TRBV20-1	TGCAGTGCTAGAGCTGCCTACGAGCAGTACTTC	CSARAAYEQYF
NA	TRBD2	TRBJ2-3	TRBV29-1	TGCAGCGTTGTGGGTAGCGGGGTAACAGATACGCAGTATTTT	CSVVGSGVTDTQYF
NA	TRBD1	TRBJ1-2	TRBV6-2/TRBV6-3	TGTGCCAGCAGCGACCCTGGGGACAGCGCTAACTATGGCTACACCTTC	CASSDPGDSANYGYTF
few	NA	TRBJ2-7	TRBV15	TGTGCCACCAGCAGGGACCCCCAGGGCTACGAGCAGTACTTC	CATSRDPQGYEQYF
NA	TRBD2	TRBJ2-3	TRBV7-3	TGTGCCAGCAGCCCCCGACTAGCGGGGGGTTCAGATACGCAGTATTTT	CASSPRLAGGSDTQYF
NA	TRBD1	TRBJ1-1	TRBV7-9	TGTGCCAGCAGCTTAAAACAGGGGAGTGAAGCTTTCTTT	CASSLKQGSEAFF
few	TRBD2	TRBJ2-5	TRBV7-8	TGTGCCAGCAGCTTTGGACTAGCATTGGAGACCCAGTACTTC	CASSFGLALETQYF
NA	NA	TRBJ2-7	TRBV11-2	TGTGCCAGCAGCCCCTTTGTCAGGGCCTACGAGCAGTACTTC	CASSPFVRAYEQYF
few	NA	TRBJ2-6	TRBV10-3	TGTGCCATCAGTGCCGGACAGCTGATCTCTGGGGCCAACGTCCTGACTTTC	CAISAGQLISGANVLTF
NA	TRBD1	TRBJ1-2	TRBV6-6	TGTGCCAGCAGTTACCCCGGGACAGGGGAATATGGCTACACCTTC	CASSYPGTGEYGYTF
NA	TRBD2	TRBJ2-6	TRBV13	TGTGCCAGCAGCGCTGGACTAGCGGGGAGCTCTGGGGCCAACGTCCTGACTTTC	CASSAGLAGSSGANVLTF
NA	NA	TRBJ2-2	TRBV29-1	TGCAGCGGCCTCCTACAGGGATACACCGGGGAGCTGTTTTTT	CSGLLQGYTGELFF
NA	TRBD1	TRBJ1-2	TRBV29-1	TGCAGCGTTTTTCGGGACAGACTACCCTATGGCTACACCTTC	CSVFRDRLPYGYTF
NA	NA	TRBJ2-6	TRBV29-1	TGCAGCGCGCAGAGGTCGGATGGGGCCAACGTCCTGACTTTC	CSAQRSDGANVLTF
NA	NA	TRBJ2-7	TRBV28	TGTGCCAGCAGTGCAGGGGCCCTGAGCTCCTACGAGCAGTACTTC	CASSAGALSSYEQYF
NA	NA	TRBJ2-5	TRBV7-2	TGTGCCAGCAGCACCATCCTCAACCAGGGAGGGACCCAGTACTTC	CASSTILNQGGTQYF